The present TCR beta chain was sequenced within a study of blood T cell repertoires in COVID-19. In the study overall: From T cells, B-cell-depleted T cells, or PBMCs came the material, which was cDNA or gDNA.

V was pared by 5 bases and J by 5 bases, with 6 bases between. The CDR3 length is 12 residues. Germline CDR1 reads SGHTA; CDR2 reads FQGNSA. Clones were read by immunoSEQ multiplex PCR, and TCRdb kept only the in-frame ones, dropping some. This sample has fewer than 130,000 clones, with 88% found just once. The source material was peripheral blood. The chain links TRBV7-2 to TRBJ2-2; D not certain. The source of this sequence is a woman in her forties or fifties with acute or convalescent COVID-19. Written as DNA, the CDR3 is TGTGCCAGCAGCCCACGGACCGGGGAGCTGTTTTTT. This translates into CASSPRTGELFF.